A selection of T cell receptor beta chains follows, all from one sample in a study of naive and memory T cell subsets. TCRdb ran MiXCR on the 5' RACE reads and lists one entry per CDR3 protein. The sample includes approximately 58,000 distinct CDR3 sequences, 7.2% of them seen just once. The source is a male donor in good health. The CDR3 runs from the conserved cysteine through the conserved F or W. The D gene is left open where the match is weak. Some rows mark clone size as missing; the rest say once, few, many or name a class of expanded clone.

clone_size: few; d_call: .; j_call: TRBJ2-1; v_call: TRBV5-5; cdr3_nt: TGTGCCAGCAGCCTGACAGGGACGGGGGCGGTGGAGTTCTTC; cdr3_aa: CASSLTGTGAVEFF
clone_size: few; d_call: TRBD2; j_call: TRBJ2-5; v_call: TRBV14; cdr3_nt: TGTGCCAGCAGCCAAGGAAGCGCGGGGGGCAAAGAGACCCAGTACTTC; cdr3_aa: CASSQGSAGGKETQYF
clone_size: many; d_call: .; j_call: TRBJ2-7; v_call: TRBV20-1; cdr3_nt: TGCAGTGCTAGGTTACAGGGCGCCTACGAGCAGTACTTC; cdr3_aa: CSARLQGAYEQYF
clone_size: few; d_call: TRBD2; j_call: TRBJ2-1; v_call: TRBV10-2; cdr3_nt: TGCGCCAGCAGGACGGGACTAGCGACTAATGAGCAGTTCTTC; cdr3_aa: CASRTGLATNEQFF
clone_size: many; d_call: .; j_call: TRBJ2-5; v_call: TRBV9; cdr3_nt: TGTGCCAGCAGCGTATCCCGAGGGCACCAAGAGACCCAGTACTTC; cdr3_aa: CASSVSRGHQETQYF
clone_size: .; d_call: TRBD1; j_call: TRBJ2-3; v_call: TRBV5-1; cdr3_nt: TGCGCCAGCAGCCCGGACAGGGTTCGATTCACAGATACGCAGTATTTT; cdr3_aa: CASSPDRVRFTDTQYF
clone_size: many; d_call: TRBD1; j_call: TRBJ1-1; v_call: TRBV3-1; cdr3_nt: TGTGCCAGCAGCCTTCGGACAGGGAGCCCTTTTCCCTTAATGAACACTGAAGCTTTCTTT; cdr3_aa: CASSLRTGSPFPLMNTEAFF
clone_size: many; d_call: .; j_call: TRBJ2-7; v_call: TRBV28; cdr3_nt: TGTGCCAGCAGTTTATCCCTCGAGGGAGAGCAGTACTTC; cdr3_aa: CASSLSLEGEQYF
clone_size: .; d_call: .; j_call: TRBJ2-7; v_call: TRBV6-5; cdr3_nt: TGTGCCAGCAGTTACGGACAGAGCTACGAGCAGTACTTC; cdr3_aa: CASSYGQSYEQYF
clone_size: .; d_call: .; j_call: TRBJ1-5; v_call: TRBV19; cdr3_nt: TGTGCCAGTTGCCTCACAGGTAATCAGCCCCAGCATTTT; cdr3_aa: CASCLTGNQPQHF
clone_size: many; d_call: TRBD2; j_call: TRBJ2-5; v_call: TRBV12-5; cdr3_nt: TGTGCTAGTGGCCGGGGGGACTTCTCGTACCAAGAGACCCAGTACTTC; cdr3_aa: CASGRGDFSYQETQYF
clone_size: many; d_call: TRBD1; j_call: TRBJ1-2; v_call: TRBV7-8; cdr3_nt: TGTGCCAGCAGCTTAGGAGGCAGGGGGCGCCACTATGGCTACACCTTC; cdr3_aa: CASSLGGRGRHYGYTF
clone_size: many; d_call: .; j_call: TRBJ2-2; v_call: TRBV19; cdr3_nt: TGTGCCAGTAGTATTGGAGGAACCGGGGAGCTGTTTTTT; cdr3_aa: CASSIGGTGELFF
clone_size: .; d_call: .; j_call: TRBJ2-3; v_call: TRBV11-2; cdr3_nt: TGTGCCAGCAGCCCAAAGGGACACTGGGAAGATACGCAGTATTTT; cdr3_aa: CASSPKGHWEDTQYF
clone_size: .; d_call: TRBD1; j_call: TRBJ2-2; v_call: TRBV10-2; cdr3_nt: TGCGCCAGCAGTCAGGGGGTCACCGGGGAGCTGTTTTTT; cdr3_aa: CASSQGVTGELFF
clone_size: .; d_call: .; j_call: TRBJ1-4; v_call: TRBV2; cdr3_nt: TGTGCCAGCAGAGGACCTACAGGGCTTAATGAAAAACTGTTTTTT; cdr3_aa: CASRGPTGLNEKLFF
clone_size: .; d_call: .; j_call: TRBJ1-1; v_call: TRBV27; cdr3_nt: TGTGCCAGCAGCCCCCCGGGGCAGGGGATTGACGCTTTCTTT; cdr3_aa: CASSPPGQGIDAFF
clone_size: many; d_call: TRBD1; j_call: TRBJ1-5; v_call: TRBV10-3; cdr3_nt: TGTGCCATCAGTGAAGCTAGACAGGGAGGTCTGGGAAATCAGCCCCAGCATTTT; cdr3_aa: CAISEARQGGLGNQPQHF
clone_size: many; d_call: TRBD1; j_call: TRBJ1-5; v_call: TRBV19; cdr3_nt: TGTGCCAGTAGTGGGACAGTCAATCAGCCCCAGCATTTT; cdr3_aa: CASSGTVNQPQHF
clone_size: many; d_call: TRBD1; j_call: TRBJ2-7; v_call: TRBV7-9; cdr3_nt: TGTGCCAGCAGCTTAGAAGACAGGGGGCTATACGAGCAGTACTTC; cdr3_aa: CASSLEDRGLYEQYF
clone_size: once; d_call: TRBD2; j_call: TRBJ2-7; v_call: TRBV20-1; cdr3_nt: TGCAGTGCTAGGCCAACGGGACTAGTGGGGAGGGAGCAGTACTTC; cdr3_aa: CSARPTGLVGREQYF
clone_size: medium-sized; d_call: .; j_call: TRBJ2-5; v_call: TRBV28; cdr3_nt: TGTGCCAGCAGCCCCATGGTGGAAGGAGGGACCCAGTACTTC; cdr3_aa: CASSPMVEGGTQYF
clone_size: .; d_call: .; j_call: TRBJ1-1; v_call: TRBV12-3/TRBV12-4; cdr3_nt: TGTGCCAGCAGTGGGGGGAGGACGATGAACACTGAAGCTTTCTTT; cdr3_aa: CASSGGRTMNTEAFF
clone_size: few; d_call: TRBD1; j_call: TRBJ2-3; v_call: TRBV6-1; cdr3_nt: TGTGCCAGCATCCGGGACAGGGGCACAGATACGCAGTATTTT; cdr3_aa: CASIRDRGTDTQYF
clone_size: many; d_call: .; j_call: TRBJ1-5; v_call: TRBV12-3/TRBV12-4; cdr3_nt: TGTGCCAGCAGTAAAGGGGCAGGGGAGAGGGGAAGCAATCAGCCCCAGCATTTT; cdr3_aa: CASSKGAGERGSNQPQHF
clone_size: many; d_call: TRBD1; j_call: TRBJ1-1; v_call: TRBV12-5; cdr3_nt: TGTGCTAGTGGTTTGACCAAACCGGGACAGGGGGCGAGAGCGTCCCGGGACACTGAAGCTTTCTTT; cdr3_aa: CASGLTKPGQGARASRDTEAFF
clone_size: .; d_call: .; j_call: TRBJ2-7; v_call: TRBV5-4; cdr3_nt: TGTGCCAGCAGCTTTTGGCAGACGGAGGAGCAGTACTTC; cdr3_aa: CASSFWQTEEQYF
clone_size: many; d_call: .; j_call: TRBJ1-3; v_call: TRBV13; cdr3_nt: TGTGCCACCGCTGGGGAACTGGGTGGAAACACCATATATTTT; cdr3_aa: CATAGELGGNTIYF
clone_size: .; d_call: .; j_call: TRBJ1-1; v_call: TRBV12-3/TRBV12-4; cdr3_nt: TGTGCCAGCAGTTTCGTGAACACTGAAGCTTTCTTT; cdr3_aa: CASSFVNTEAFF
clone_size: few; d_call: .; j_call: TRBJ1-6; v_call: TRBV12-3/TRBV12-4; cdr3_nt: TGTGCCAGCAGTTTCAGAGTGGGGGTCGGGTCACCCCTCCACTTT; cdr3_aa: CASSFRVGVGSPLHF
clone_size: many; d_call: TRBD2; j_call: TRBJ2-7; v_call: TRBV10-3; cdr3_nt: TGTGCCATCAGTGAGTCGAGTAGCGGGGGGGCCTACGAGCAGTACTTC; cdr3_aa: CAISESSSGGAYEQYF
clone_size: few; d_call: .; j_call: TRBJ2-1; v_call: TRBV25-1; cdr3_nt: TGTGCCAGCAGTGGCACCTGGGGGGATGAGCAGTTCTTC; cdr3_aa: CASSGTWGDEQFF
clone_size: few; d_call: TRBD2; j_call: TRBJ2-5; v_call: TRBV10-3; cdr3_nt: TGTGCCATCAGGACTAGCGGCCAAGAGACCCAGTACTTC; cdr3_aa: CAIRTSGQETQYF
clone_size: .; d_call: .; j_call: TRBJ2-6; v_call: TRBV25-1; cdr3_nt: TGTGCCAGCACTCGGTCGGGCCTACTAAGCTCTGGGGCCAACGTCCTGACTTTC; cdr3_aa: CASTRSGLLSSGANVLTF
clone_size: .; d_call: .; j_call: TRBJ2-1; v_call: TRBV9; cdr3_nt: TGTGCCAGCAGCGTGGAGGCACTAGAGTTGTGGGATGAGCAGTTCTTC; cdr3_aa: CASSVEALELWDEQFF
clone_size: .; d_call: .; j_call: TRBJ1-1; v_call: TRBV5-1; cdr3_nt: TGCGCCAGCAGCGCGGGGGTGTGGACTGAAGCTTTCTTT; cdr3_aa: CASSAGVWTEAFF
clone_size: .; d_call: .; j_call: TRBJ1-1; v_call: TRBV5-1; cdr3_nt: TGCGCCAGCAGCCAGAACACTGAAGCTTTCTTT; cdr3_aa: CASSQNTEAFF
clone_size: many; d_call: .; j_call: TRBJ2-2; v_call: TRBV2; cdr3_nt: TGTGCCAGCAGTCAGCAAAACACCGGGGAGCTGTTTTTT; cdr3_aa: CASSQQNTGELFF
clone_size: many; d_call: .; j_call: TRBJ2-1; v_call: TRBV5-1; cdr3_nt: TGCGCCAGCAGCTTGGACCCTGGGACTCGGAATGAGCAGTTCTTC; cdr3_aa: CASSLDPGTRNEQFF
clone_size: many; d_call: .; j_call: TRBJ1-5; v_call: TRBV6-2/TRBV6-3; cdr3_nt: TGTGCCAGCAGTCCGACTTGGAATCAGCCCCAGCATTTT; cdr3_aa: CASSPTWNQPQHF
clone_size: few; d_call: .; j_call: TRBJ2-2; v_call: TRBV6-1; cdr3_nt: TGTGCCAGCACAAAATGGGACACCGGGGAGCTGTTTTTT; cdr3_aa: CASTKWDTGELFF
clone_size: few; d_call: TRBD2; j_call: TRBJ2-3; v_call: TRBV10-3; cdr3_nt: TGTGCCATCAGTAAGGGACTAGCGGGGGATCCAGATACGCAGTATTTT; cdr3_aa: CAISKGLAGDPDTQYF
clone_size: many; d_call: .; j_call: TRBJ2-4; v_call: TRBV4-1; cdr3_nt: TGCGCCAGCAGCCAAGATAGGGGGGATGAAAACATTCAGTACTTC; cdr3_aa: CASSQDRGDENIQYF